This T cell receptor beta chain was captured by sequencing in a study of CD8+ T cells in alopecia areata. Stated treatment: oral pan-JAK inhibitor, 5-10 mg twice daily. The CDR3 loop spans 17 amino acids. The germline V and J ends were trimmed by 1 base and 0 bases, with 13 bases remaining between them. Germline V gene data show CDR1 as LGHNA and CDR2 as YNFKEQ. RNA was isolated and reverse transcribed to cDNA, the sequencing template. The method was immunoSEQ multiplex PCR; TCRdb's version includes in-frame clones alone and lacks a portion of them. Of 150,000 to 200,000 clones detected, over 55% appear once; the ten largest clones hold 0.95% to 1.1%.

The sequencing here drew on CD4+ T cells sorted from blood, taken at week 24, from a patient treated with tofacitinib. The genes are TRBV4-2 and TRBJ2-1; no definite D call. The TCR comes from a human donor with alopecia areata. In nucleotides, the CDR3 is TGTGCCAGCAGCCAAGGTTATCGCCCGAGCTCCTACAATGAGCAGTTCTTC. Amino acid sequence: CASSQGYRPSSYNEQFF.